The 16 T cell receptor beta chains presented below share a single source sample, sequenced in a study of CD8+ T cells in alopecia areata. RNA extraction and reverse transcription yielded cDNA as sequencing template. Profiling relied on immunoSEQ multiplex PCR, and the TCRdb table lists in-frame clones only, not all of them. The repertoire holds about 280,000 clones, with nearly 60% as singletons. Treatment noted: oral pan-JAK inhibitor, 5-10 mg twice daily. This sample comprised CD4+ T cells sorted from blood, obtained at week 24, from a patient treated with tofacitinib. The receptors originated from a human donor with alopecia areata.

This clone was detected only a few times. The chain links TRBV25-1 to TRBJ2-5, with a tentative D call TRBD1 (6 bases). The CDR3 is made up of 14 amino acids. Trimming took off 3 bases at V and 9 bases at J, with 17 bases between the two ends. Germline V gene data show CDR1 as MGHDK and CDR2 as SYGVNS. CDR3 bases: TGTGCCAGCAGTGAGAGGGACACGCAGTGGGCCCAGTACTTC. Its protein is CASSERDTQWAQYF.

There are a few counts of this clone. The chain carries TRBV10-3 and TRBJ2-7; the D gene is possibly TRBD1 (6 bases). This CDR3 region has 14 residues. Trimming took off 3 bases at V and 5 bases at J, with 14 bases between the two ends. The germline CDR1 and CDR2 sequences are ENHRY and SYGVKD. CDR3 nucleotide sequence: TGTGCCATCAGTGAACGGCCACAGGGCGACGAGCAGTACTTC. Encoded protein: CAISERPQGDEQYF.

The rearrangement uses TRBV6-6 and TRBJ1-5; D not certain. The CDR3 length is 14 residues. Germline CDR1 MNHNY, CDR2 SVGAGI (reference sequence). The V gene lost 2 bases and the J gene lost 0 bases, with 5 bases spanning the gap. The CDR3 is CASSYIGSNQPQHF. CDR3 in DNA: TGTGCCAGCAGTTACATCGGTAGCAATCAGCCCCAGCATTTT.

This chain connects TRBV4-3 to TRBJ2-7; maybe TRBD1 (6 bases). V was clipped by 1 base and J by 3 bases, with 10 bases between them. The CDR3 is 14 amino acids. Germline CDR1 reads LGHNA; CDR2 reads YSLEER. DNA for the CDR3: TGCGCCAGCAGCCAAGTGCAGGGGAGCTACGAGCAGTACTTC. Protein: CASSQVQGSYEQYF.

The V gene is TRBV5-1, the J gene TRBJ2-7; the D gene is possibly TRBD1 (7 bases). This CDR3 comprises 14 residues. Per germline, CDR1 SGHRS and CDR2 YFSETQ. Trimming stripped 4 bases from V and 3 bases from J, with 14 bases between. CDR3 in DNA: TGCGCCAGCAGCGGCGGGACAGCCTTCTACGAGCAGTACTTC. This gives the protein CASSGGTAFYEQYF.

V is TRBV15 and J is TRBJ2-7; possible D gene TRBD1, 5 bases. This CDR3 contains 14 residues. The V end lost 0 bases, the J end lost 1 base, and 7 bases lay between the germline ends. The germline gives CDR1 LNHNV, CDR2 YYDKDF (reference sequence). The chain's CDR3 is CATSRDRESYEQYF. The CDR3 nucleotides are TGTGCCACCAGCAGAGACAGGGAATCCTACGAGCAGTACTTC.

V usage is TRBV7-2 and J usage is TRBJ1-1, with TRBD1 matching over 9 bases. Germline CDR1 reads SGHTA; CDR2 reads FQGNSA. J gave up 5 bases and V 5 bases, and 6 bases lay outside the gene matches. This CDR3 region has 14 residues. The CDR3 protein is CASSVDRGNTEAFF. The CDR3 coding sequence is TGTGCCAGCAGCGTGGACAGGGGTAATACTGAAGCTTTCTTT.

V gene TRBV7-2 combines with J gene TRBJ1-1; D remains ambiguous. With 5 bases removed from V and 10 bases from J, the gap between germline ends came to 17 bases. This CDR3 comprises 13 residues. The germline V gene has CDR1 SGHTA and CDR2 FQGNSA. DNA of the CDR3: TGTGCCAGCAGCCCGACCGGGCCCCCCAGAGCTTTCTTT. This gives the protein CASSPTGPPRAFF.

This sequence joins TRBV5-6 and TRBJ1-2; D might be TRBD1 (5 bases). Trimming took 4 bases from V and 2 from J, leaving 12 bases between them. Germline V gives CDR1 SGHDT, CDR2 YYEEEE. The CDR3 length is 14 residues. The CDR3 sequence is CASSPEYRNYGYTF. The CDR3 region has the DNA TGTGCCAGCAGCCCGGAATACAGGAACTATGGCTACACCTTC.

This clone came up a few times. This chain connects TRBV5-1 to TRBJ2-7; 7 bases map to TRBD1. V lost 4 bases and J lost 6; bases outside the gene matches: 7. The CDR3 contains 13 residues. Germline lookup yields CDR1 SGHRS and CDR2 YFSETQ. The CDR3 here is CASSRTGALEQYF. The CDR3 DNA reads as TGCGCCAGCAGCCGTACAGGGGCGCTCGAGCAGTACTTC.

This chain uses TRBV9 with TRBJ2-3; 8 bases match TRBD1. The length of the CDR3 is 15 residues. Germline loops: CDR1 SGDLS, CDR2 YYNGEE. V gave up 3 bases and J gave up 1 base; unmatched junction bases: 4. In nucleotides, the CDR3 is TGTGCCAGCAGCGGCCACAGGGGGGGCACAGATACGCAGTATTTT. It is translated as CASSGHRGGTDTQYF.

V gene TRBV14 combines with J gene TRBJ2-1, with TRBD2 matching 12 bases. The junction had 3 bases not matched to a gene; V was cut back by 6 bases and J by 0 bases. The CDR3 consists of 16 residues. From germline, CDR1 is SGHDN and CDR2 FVKESK. This CDR3 is CASRRTSGDSYNEQFF. DNA for the CDR3: TGTGCCAGCAGACGGACTAGCGGGGACTCCTACAATGAGCAGTTCTTC.

This clone has only one observation. The chain has TRBV18 and TRBJ1-5, with a tentative D call TRBD1 (5 bases). V shed 3 bases and J shed 3 bases, with 6 bases lying between them. Germline assignment: CDR1 KGHSH and CDR2 LQKENI. The CDR3 has 13 residues. In nucleotides, the CDR3 is TGTGCCAGCTCACCGACAGACAATCAGCCCCAGCATTTT. Its translation is CASSPTDNQPQHF. Drawing the rest from reference TRBV18 and TRBJ1-5, the complete variable domain is NAGVMQNPRHLVRRRGQEARLRCSPMKGHSHVYWYRQLPEEGLKFMVYLQKENIIDESGMPKERFSAEFPKEGPSILRIQQVVRGDSAAYFCASSPTDNQPQHFGDGTRLSIL.

The rearrangement links TRBV2 to TRBJ1-5, with D possibly being TRBD1 (5 bases). Germline values: CDR1 SNHLY, CDR2 FYNNEI. The V and J ends lost 7 bases and 6 bases respectively, with 19 bases between them. The CDR3 consists of 15 residues. The CDR3: CASIADGGGSQPQHF. The CDR3 DNA sequence: TGTGCCAGCATCGCTGACGGCGGGGGAAGTCAGCCCCAGCATTTT.

Only one count was recorded for this clone. The rearrangement uses TRBV4-1 and TRBJ2-1; 16 bases map to TRBD2. The CDR3 contains 17 residues. Germline trimming cut 3 bases from V and 7 bases from J; bases unmatched to any gene: 6. The germline CDR1 and CDR2 sequences are MGHRA and YSYEKL. CDR3 sequence: CASSQRLGLAGGNEQFF. The CDR3, as DNA: TGCGCCAGCAGCCAGCGACTGGGACTAGCGGGGGGGAATGAGCAGTTCTTC.

A few counts support this clone. The chain employs TRBV28 and TRBJ2-2; D might be TRBD1 (6 bases). Germline V gives CDR1 MDHEN, CDR2 SYDVKM. V shed 5 bases and J shed 4 bases, with 23 bases lying between them. The CDR3 is 18 residues long. The CDR3 region has the DNA TGTGCCAGCAGTGCCCCGGGACCGCCCAGGGGAAGCACCGGGGAGCTGTTTTTT. It is translated as CASSAPGPPRGSTGELFF.